In its sample, the clone carrying this TCR beta chain was seen a few times. No antigen is known for it. TCRdb reanalysed the reads using MiXCR and keeps one entry per CDR3 protein. The sample consists of 250,000 or so distinct CDR3 sequences, approximately 9.2% of them appearing once. This sample is part of a study of T cell repertoires in cytomegalovirus infection. Study observations and caveats: Accumulated public TCR beta family frequency recognized individuals carrying CMV together with the relevant HLA. What dominated the ex vivo response were HLA-C-restricted CMV-specific TCR beta clonotypes.

Material for sequencing was PBMCs. The receptor's source is a human donor in good health (CMV status not recorded). Some clones in this sample may be carry-over from other donors' samples.

CDR3 region: CSVDGRGLGDEQYF. The CDR3 coding sequence is TGCAGCGTTGATGGTAGGGGGCTGGGCGACGAGCAGTACTTC. V and J are TRBV29-1 and TRBJ2-7; 7 nucleotides match TRBD1. Unmatched junction bases numbered 10, after V lost 3 bases and J lost 5 bases. The CDR3 covers 14 residues. CDR1 SQVTM and CDR2 ANQGSEA come from the germline V gene.